This T cell receptor (beta chain) was observed in a study of memory CD4+ T cells and cytomegalovirus serostatus (dated by TCRdb to between 2018 and 2021). Looking at the study overall: The cohort comprised 35 or so healthy Belgian adults, 9 CMV seropositive and some 24 CMV seronegative. CD4+ memory TCRbeta repertoires of a Belgian cohort with known cytomegalovirus serostatus were sequenced in order to replicate a published TCR-based CMV serostatus classifier.

Genomic DNA was extracted from sorted cells with the Quick-DNA Microprep Kit. Amplification of TCRbeta DNA was done with the immunoSEQ hsTCRbeta kit, following the protocol from the manufacturer. TCRbeta libraries were sequenced on an Illumina MiSeq instrument. The source study handled its data this way. Following removal of out-of-frame sequences, around 2.4 million distinct TCRbeta sequences were retained, with an average of roughly 70,000 per individual. Each individual was scored by the count of fewer than 200 previously reported CMV-associated TCRbeta sequences and the total productive distinct TCRbeta count. A beta-binomial model was reimplemented in Python, and scikit-learn random forests with default parameters were trained on data from the US cohort. Classifier performance on the Belgian cohort was summarized as median AUC with percentile confidence intervals calculated over 10,000 bootstrap iterations. What TCRdb holds here is the immuneACCESS table cut down to in-frame rearrangements. Part of the clones is not present; checked against another copy, under half of the missing clones reflect an unresolved V gene, and the others are unexplained. The DNA gave D and trimming, while V, J and clone size come from that table. Present in this sample are nearly 60,000 clones, about three quarters of which were seen just once. In total, the top ten clones hold roughly 1% of the sample.

From cysteine to phenylalanine, the CDR3 is 13 amino acids long. Left in the record is the CDR3 DNA by itself, 39 bases read in frame from the first base. In the germline V gene, CDR1 corresponds to MNHNS and CDR2 to SASEGT. V trim: 6 bases; J trim: 6 bases; unmatched bases: 6. Single viable CD3+CD4+CD8-CD45RO+ cells were sorted as memory CD4+ T cells on a FACSAria II. CMV serostatus was determined with a Roche Elecsys assay detecting serum IgG against CMV pp150, pp28, p38 and p52. After thawing, total CD4+ T cells were enriched by positive selection with CD4 magnetic microbeads. The samples came from a separate study whose specific focus was interrogating the CD4+ T cell memory repertoire. Peripheral blood mononuclear cells were isolated and cryopreserved following standard operating procedures; serum was stored at -80 °C. The staining relied on CD3-PerCP (BW264/56), CD4-APC (RPA-T4), CD45RO-PE (UCHT1) and CD8-Pacific Orange (3B5) antibodies, and Sytox blue was used to exclude non-viable cells.

This clone was found a few times. Its target antigen remains unknown. No much larger clonotype is one base removed from it; base qualities were not supplied. General study outcomes and caveats: For CMV serostatus prediction, a median bootstrapped AUC of about 0.95 was reached with the original framework, and a median bootstrapped AUC of about 0.89 was reached with a US-trained random forest. Among the 160 or so previously reported CMV-associated TCRbeta sequences, roughly 68 showed up in the CD4+ memory repertoires, with each one found in between one and five individuals. Results were interpreted as suggesting that the CMV-associated TCR signature is largely present in the CD4+ memory repertoire. Only CD4+CD45RO+ memory cells were sequenced, unlike the original study, which covered naive and memory CD4+ and CD8+ populations. The original-framework classifier achieved a median bootstrapped AUC of about 0.94 with a 95% CI of 0.76-1.00 on the Belgian cohort.

This clonotype was sampled from an adult in good health and CMV-seronegative. The chain was built from TRBV6-1 and TRBJ1-1, and TRBD1 aligns with 8 junction nucleotides. The sequenced material came from memory CD4+ T cells from blood. The CDR3 region has the sequence CASSPQGVAEAFF. The base sequence is TGTGCCAGCAGCCCACAGGGGGTGGCTGAAGCTTTCTTT.